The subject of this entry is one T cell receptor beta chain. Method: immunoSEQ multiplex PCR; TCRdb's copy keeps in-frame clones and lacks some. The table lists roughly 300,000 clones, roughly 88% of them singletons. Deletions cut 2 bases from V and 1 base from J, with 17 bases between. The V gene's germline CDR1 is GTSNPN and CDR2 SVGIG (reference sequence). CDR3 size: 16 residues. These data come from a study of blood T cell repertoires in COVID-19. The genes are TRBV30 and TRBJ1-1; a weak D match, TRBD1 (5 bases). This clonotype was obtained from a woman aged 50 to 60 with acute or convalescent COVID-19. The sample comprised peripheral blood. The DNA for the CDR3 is TGTGCCTGGAGTTGGCCCTTTCGGGGGAAGAACACTGAAGCTTTCTTT. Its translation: CAWSWPFRGKNTEAFF.